The following is a T cell receptor (beta chain) sequence with its context. What it binds is unknown. The source of the sample is a study of CD8+CD57+ T cells in acquired aplastic anemia. Study-level background: Sorted CD4+ plus CD8+ cells gave DNA averaging roughly 3 ug. Whole-study findings and limits: The study identified roughly 29 CD8+ CDR3 sequences shared by patients and controls.

Germline CDR1 reads SGHVS; CDR2 reads FQNEAQ. The junction had 9 bases not matched to a gene; V was cut back by 4 bases and J by 5 bases. CDR3 length: 15 amino acids. In patients chosen for sequencing, flow cytometry had shown CD8+CD57+ cell expansion. Every patient presented with severe acquired aplastic anemia. When blood sampling took place, the patients had received no therapy. Profiling that covered TCR beta VDJ and CDR3 relied on genomic DNA as its template. TCRdb re-called the reads through MiXCR, storing one row per CDR3 protein. The sample shows about 150,000 distinct CDR3 sequences, about 54% of them seen only once.

The V gene is TRBV7-8, the J gene TRBJ2-5; TRBD2 aligns across 8 bases. Material: sorted CD4+, CD8+, or CD8+CD57+ T cells (not recorded which) from PBMCs. The receptor was derived from a human donor with aplastic anemia. CDR3 DNA: TGTGCCAGCAGCTCCCCGGGAGGGTACTACGAGACCCAGTACTTC. Its translation is CASSSPGGYYETQYF.